This T cell receptor (beta chain) was captured in a study of cytotoxic CD8 clonotypes in ibrutinib-treated CLL. Study-wide results and caveats: Clonality at baseline surpassed age-matched healthy donors and tracked circulating CD8+ T-cell counts. Public clonotypes, an uncommon group, contracted or remained stable on treatment.

Generated by immunoSEQ multiplex PCR, the TCRdb table keeps only in-frame clones and is missing some. The sample carries a few hundred thousand clones, about 80% recorded once. Notes on this clone: As yet, its antigen is unknown.

From cryopreserved PBMCs came about 2 micrograms of genomic DNA used for TCR beta libraries. The CDR3 is 15 amino acids. The V and J ends lost 1 base and 7 bases respectively, with 17 bases between them. Germline V lookup: CDR1 SGHTA, CDR2 FQGTGA. Material: PBMCs, obtained before ibrutinib treatment. This chain connects TRBV7-3 to TRBJ2-7, with a possible D match to TRBD2 (6 bases). This receptor was taken from a human donor with chronic lymphocytic leukemia. DNA for the CDR3: TGTGCCAGCAGCTTAATCCGGGCGGGATTTTCGGAGCAGTACTTC. It encodes CASSLIRAGFSEQYF.